This note documents a single T cell receptor beta chain sequence. The antigen remains unidentified. The data are from a study of vaccination and CD4 T cells after COVID-19. Study context: Stimulation of cells relied on overlapping spike peptides derived from SARS-CoV-2, HCoV-NL63, HCoV-OC43 and HCoV-229E.

Described treatment: approximately nine-day PBMC culture with coronavirus spike peptide pools or control peptides (ViraFEST assay). With the Oncomine TCR Beta short-read assay, DNA from cultured CD4+ T cells was sequenced. TCRdb reanalysed the PCR reads using MiXCR and keeps one entry per CDR3 protein. The sample carries some 15,000 distinct CDR3 sequences, 60% to 80% recorded once. The sequence came from a human donor who had recovered from COVID-19. The sequenced sample was CD4+ T cells from blood, cultured in vitro.

The CDR3 DNA reads as TGCAGTGCTAGCGGCCCGTCAGGAGAGACCCAGTACTTC. Protein product: CSASGPSGETQYF. The V and J genes are TRBV20-1 and TRBJ2-5; D is unclear. The CDR3 sequence is 13 residues long. CDR1 and CDR2 from the germline V gene are DFQATT and SNEGSKA (reference sequence). Trimming cost V 3 bases and J 4 bases, with 12 bases left between them.